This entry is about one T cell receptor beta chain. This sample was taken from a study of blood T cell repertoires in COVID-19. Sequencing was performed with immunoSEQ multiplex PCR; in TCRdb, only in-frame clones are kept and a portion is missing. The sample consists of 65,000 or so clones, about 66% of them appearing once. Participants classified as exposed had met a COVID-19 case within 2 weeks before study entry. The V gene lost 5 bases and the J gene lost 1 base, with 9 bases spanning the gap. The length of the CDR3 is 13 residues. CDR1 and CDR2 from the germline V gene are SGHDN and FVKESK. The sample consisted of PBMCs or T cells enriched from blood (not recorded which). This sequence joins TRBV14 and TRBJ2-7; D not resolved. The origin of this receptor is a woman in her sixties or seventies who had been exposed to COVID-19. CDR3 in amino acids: CASSFGGSYEQYF. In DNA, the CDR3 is TGTGCCAGCAGCTTCGGCGGATCCTACGAGCAGTACTTC.